The 22 T cell receptor beta chains in this list originate from one sample, sequenced in a study of T-cell reconstitution after alpha-beta-depleted transplantation in children. Researchers prepared the TCRbeta library using unique molecular identifiers, the study reports. In TCRdb, the PCR reads were re-called with MiXCR into one record per CDR3 protein. The table lists about 610,000 distinct CDR3 sequences, 10% of them singletons. Sample: PBMCs from the stem cell graft donor, taken from the stem cell graft. The origin of the receptors is a human donor who donated a stem cell graft to a child with acute myeloid leukemia.

V and J are TRBV19 and TRBJ2-1; 9 positions match TRBD2. Trimming removed 5 bases from V and 8 bases from J; junction bases left unmatched: 10. CDR1 is LNHDA, CDR2 SQIVND, per germline (reference sequence). This CDR3 spans 15 amino acids. The CDR3 coding sequence is TGTGCCAGTAGTTTCGGGACTAGCAGTGGGGATGAGCAGTTCTTC. It translates to CASSFGTSSGDEQFF.

A remark on this clonotype: Just one base apart from a much larger clone, this may be a read error. This chain uses TRBV20-1 with TRBJ2-1; D might be TRBD2 (5 bases). There are 11 residues in the CDR3. Trimming stripped 4 bases from V and 5 bases from J, with 6 bases between. Germline CDR1 and CDR2: DFQATT and SNEGSKA (reference sequence). The CDR3, as DNA: TGCAGTGCTATCGGGGACAATGAGCAGTTCTTC. Translated, it gives CSAIGDNEQFF.

This clonotype was recorded at least ten times. The chain combines TRBV20-1 with TRBJ2-1; D is unclear. The CDR3 totals 14 residues. Trimming removed 6 bases from V and 4 bases from J, with 16 bases in between. Germline V gene data show CDR1 as DFQATT and CDR2 as SNEGSKA (reference sequence). DNA of the CDR3: TGCAGTGCCCCACCCAAGTATCCTTACAATGAGCAGTTCTTC. It codes for CSAPPKYPYNEQFF.

The DNA for the CDR3 is TGTGCCAGCAGCTCTAGAGCGGGACTCGGCACAGATACGCAGTATTTT. It specifies CASSSRAGLGTDTQYF. The J gene is TRBJ2-3, the V gene TRBV7-8, with TRBD2 identical over 7 bases. The CDR3 runs 16 residues. Trimming took 4 bases from V and 1 from J; bases not matched to a gene: 8. Per the germline V gene, CDR1 is SGHVS and CDR2 is FQNEAQ. Supplemented by reference TRBV7-8 and TRBJ2-3, the full variable domain reads GAGVSQSPRYKVAKRGQDVALRCDPISGHVSLFWYQQALGQGPEFLTYFQNEAQLDKSGLPSDRFFAERPEGSVSTLKIQRTQQEDSAVYLCASSSRAGLGTDTQYFGPGTRLTVL.

This clonotype was counted ten times or more. This rearrangement joins TRBV20-1 to TRBJ2-1, with unresolved D. The CDR3 runs to 10 residues. Trimming stripped 4 bases from V and 10 bases from J, with 8 bases between. Germline CDR1 DFQATT, CDR2 SNEGSKA (reference sequence). CDR3: CSANILEQFF. The CDR3 region has the DNA TGCAGTGCTAATATCCTAGAGCAGTTCTTC.

This clonotype came up a few times. This chain links TRBV29-1 with TRBJ1-2, with 10 bases aligning to TRBD1. Germline V gene data show CDR1 as SQVTM and CDR2 as ANQGSEA. The CDR3 loop spans 12 amino acids. J was trimmed by 4 bases and V by 8 bases; bases with no gene match: 4. The CDR3 reads CSTRTGGYGYTF. DNA for the CDR3: TGCAGCACACGGACAGGGGGCTATGGCTACACCTTC. Variable domain in full (rest from reference TRBV29-1 and TRBJ1-2): SAVISQKPSRDICQRGTSLTIQCQVDSQVTMMFWYRQQPGQSLTLIATANQGSEATYESGFVIDKFPISRPNLTFSTLTVSNMSPEDSSIYLCSTRTGGYGYTFGSGTRLTVV.

This clonotype has only a few counts. The chain links TRBV20-1 to TRBJ2-7, with 9 bases aligning to TRBD2. The length of the CDR3 is 16 residues. J lost 1 base, V lost 6 bases, and 13 bases had no gene match. Germline values: CDR1 DFQATT, CDR2 SNEGSKA (reference sequence). The CDR3 DNA sequence: TGCAGTGCCTCTCCATCACGAGCGGGAGGATCCTACGAGCAGTACTTC. Protein: CSASPSRAGGSYEQYF.

This clonotype was counted between two and nine times. The chain uses TRBV5-6 and TRBJ2-7; the D call may be TRBD1 or TRBD2 (6 bases each). Trimming left V 4 bases short and J 5 bases short, with 16 bases between. This CDR3 comprises 14 residues. Germline assignment: CDR1 SGHDT and CDR2 YYEEEE. CDR3 sequence (DNA): TGTGCCAGCAGCCGGGGGCGCAGGGATCACGAGCAGTACTTC. The encoded protein is CASSRGRRDHEQYF.

This clonotype came up many times. CDR3 DNA: TGTGCCAGCAGCTCGACTGGGTCGAAGTACAATGAGCAGTTCTTC. Its protein product is CASSSTGSKYNEQFF. The chain combines TRBV5-7 with TRBJ2-1, with D unresolved. TRBV5-7 qualifies as an ORF whose function is uncertain. Trimming shortened V by 3 bases and J by 4 bases, and 14 bases separated the two germline ends. The CDR3 extends over 15 amino acids.

The chain employs TRBV7-8 and TRBJ2-1; D is perhaps TRBD1 (6 bases). Germline V gene lookup returns CDR1 SGHVS and CDR2 FQNEAQ. CDR3 length: 19 residues. Trimming took 1 base from V and 6 from J, leaving 25 bases between them. This CDR3 reads CASSLGGGTGSPRGNEQFF. The CDR3 bases are TGTGCCAGCAGCTTAGGAGGGGGTACAGGGTCCCCCCGCGGCAATGAGCAGTTCTTC.

This clonotype occurred a few times. The genes are TRBV20-1 and TRBJ2-1; D unresolved. CDR1 is DFQATT, CDR2 SNEGSKA, per germline (reference sequence). CDR3 length: 14 residues. The germline V and J ends were trimmed by 1 base and 4 bases, with 11 bases remaining between them. CDR3 in amino acids: CSARAPNRYNEQFF. CDR3 sequence (DNA): TGCAGTGCTAGAGCCCCTAACCGGTACAATGAGCAGTTCTTC.

This clonotype was found a few times. The chain carries TRBV4-3 and TRBJ1-5; D might be TRBD1 (5 bases). Trimming removed 3 bases from V and 2 bases from J, with 11 bases in between. Germline V gene data show CDR1 as LGHNA and CDR2 as YSLEER. This CDR3 is built from 15 residues. The CDR3 DNA reads TGCGCCAGCAGCCAGGCGGGGGAAGGCAATCAGCCCCAGCATTTT. Amino acids: CASSQAGEGNQPQHF.

This chain connects TRBV18 to TRBJ2-2; 10 bases align to TRBD2. The germline CDR1 and CDR2 sequences are KGHSH and LQKENI. After removal of 3 bases from V and 0 bases from J, the junction contained 7 bases not matched to a gene. The length of the CDR3 is 18 residues. CDR3 nucleotides: TGTGCCAGCTCACCGGTACCTCTAGCGGGAGCGAACACCGGGGAGCTGTTTTTT. It specifies CASSPVPLAGANTGELFF.

This clonotype showed up just a few times. At one end the junction does not follow the germline gene, possibly because of a read error. In nucleotides, the CDR3 is TGCGCCTGCAGCTCCTGGACTAGCGGATCCGGGGAGCTGTTTTTT. This gives the protein CACSSWTSGSGELFF. J is TRBJ2-2 and V is TRBV5-1, with TRBD2 identical over 10 bases. The CDR3 runs 15 residues. Germline CDR1 reads SGHRS; CDR2 reads YFSETQ.

This clonotype occurred a few times. CDR3 in DNA: TGCAGTGCTAGAGTAACAGGGGGAAGCGGCTACACCTTC. It encodes CSARVTGGSGYTF. The gene calls are TRBV20-1 and TRBJ1-2, with 8 nucleotides matching TRBD1. The CDR3 is 13 amino acids. Looked up from germline, CDR1 is DFQATT and CDR2 is SNEGSKA (reference sequence). V lost 1 base, J lost 8 bases, and 6 bases stayed unmatched.

The genes are TRBV4-3 and TRBJ2-7; weak D call: TRBD1 (6 bases). Germline lookup yields CDR1 LGHNA and CDR2 YSLEER. The CDR3 is 12 amino acids. V was clipped by 4 bases and J by 6 bases, with 10 bases between them. CDR3 sequence (DNA): TGCGCCAGCAGCCGGGGGCCCGGCGAGCAGTACTTC. Translating it yields CASSRGPGEQYF.

Ten or more counts support this clonotype. The chain links TRBV9 to TRBJ1-5, with a possible D match to TRBD1 (6 bases). The germline V gene encodes CDR1 SGDLS and CDR2 YYNGEE. This CDR3 region has 14 residues. The V end lost 2 bases, the J end lost 3 bases, and 9 bases lay between the germline ends. The CDR3 here is CASSVGQPNQPQHF. CDR3 DNA sequence: TGTGCCAGCAGCGTCGGACAGCCCAATCAGCCCCAGCATTTT.

This clonotype occurred many times. The rearrangement links TRBV20-1 to TRBJ1-5; D unresolved. The V gene lost 5 bases and the J gene lost 0 bases, with 11 bases spanning the gap. CDR3 length: 14 residues. Germline V gene data show CDR1 as DFQATT and CDR2 as SNEGSKA (reference sequence). The CDR3 coding sequence is TGCAGTGCTGGGTTCTACGGTAGCAATCAGCCCCAGCATTTT. Its protein product is CSAGFYGSNQPQHF.

This clonotype has at least ten counts. This chain connects TRBV7-9 to TRBJ2-5, with 7 bases lining up with TRBD2. Germline V CDR1 and CDR2: SEHNR, FQNEAQ (reference sequence). CDR3 length: 16 residues. V trimming: 4 bases; J trimming: 0 bases; junction bases outside the gene matches: 8. This chain's CDR3 is CASSSASGLYQETQYF. DNA of the CDR3: TGTGCCAGCAGCTCTGCTAGCGGCCTGTACCAAGAGACCCAGTACTTC.

The gene calls are TRBV24-1 and TRBJ2-4; D is tentatively TRBD1 or TRBD2 (7 bases each). Germline V gene data show CDR1 as KGHDR and CDR2 as SFDVKD. The length of the CDR3 is 17 residues. Trimming shortened V by 6 bases and J by 0 bases, and 17 bases separated the two germline ends. CDR3 region: CATSPAGGGLAKNIQYF. CDR3 coding DNA: TGTGCCACCAGTCCGGCAGGGGGGGGCCTAGCCAAAAACATTCAGTACTTC.

The chain couples TRBV6-4 to TRBJ2-6; 10 bases map to TRBD1. CDR1 is MRHNA, CDR2 SNTAGT, per germline. This CDR3 region has 16 residues. Trimming removed 4 bases from V and 2 bases from J; junction bases left unmatched: 2. The CDR3 DNA follows: TGTGCCAGCAGTGGGACAGGGGGACCTGGGGCCAACGTCCTGACTTTC. This codes for CASSGTGGPGANVLTF.

There are a few counts of this clonotype. The junction and the germline gene differ at one end; a read error may be behind it. This chain uses TRBV7-7 with TRBJ2-1; TRBD2 is a possible D gene (6 bases). The CDR3 is 13 amino acids. Germline V lookup: CDR1 SSHAT, CDR2 FNYEAQ (reference sequence). In DNA form, the CDR3 reads TGTGCTAGCAGCTTAGCGTCTAGCGTAGAGCAGTTCTTC. Its protein is CASSLASSVEQFF.